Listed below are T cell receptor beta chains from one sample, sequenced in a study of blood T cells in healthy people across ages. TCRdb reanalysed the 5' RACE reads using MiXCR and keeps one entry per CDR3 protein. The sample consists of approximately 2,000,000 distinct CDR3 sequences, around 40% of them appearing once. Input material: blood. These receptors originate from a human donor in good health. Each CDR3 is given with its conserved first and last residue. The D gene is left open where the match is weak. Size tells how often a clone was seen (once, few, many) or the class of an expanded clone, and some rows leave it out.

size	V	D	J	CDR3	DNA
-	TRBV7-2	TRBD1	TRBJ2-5	CASSLGPGQGQETQYF	TGTGCCAGCAGTCTGGGGCCGGGACAGGGGCAAGAGACCCAGTACTTC
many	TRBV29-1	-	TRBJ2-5	CSVEPLRIQETQYF	TGCAGCGTTGAACCCCTACGGATTCAAGAGACCCAGTACTTC
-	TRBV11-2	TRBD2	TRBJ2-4	CASSLGAGGGNIQYF	TGTGCCAGCAGCTTAGGGGCGGGGGGGGGAAACATTCAGTACTTC
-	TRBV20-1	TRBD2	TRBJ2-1	CRLTSGSHNEQFF	TGCAGATTGACTAGCGGGAGCCACAATGAGCAGTTCTTC
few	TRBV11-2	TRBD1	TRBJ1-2	CASSSRGLAYGYTF	TGTGCCAGCAGCTCCAGGGGGCTGGCCTATGGCTACACCTTC
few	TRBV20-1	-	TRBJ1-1	CSARPSGNTEAFF	TGCAGTGCTAGGCCCTCCGGGAACACTGAAGCTTTCTTT
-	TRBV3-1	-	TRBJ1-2	CASSQDPGPSLRIYGYTF	TGTGCCAGCAGCCAAGATCCAGGACCTTCCCTGAGAATCTATGGCTACACCTTC
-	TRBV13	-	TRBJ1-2	CASSLWGRKDGYTF	TGTGCCAGCAGCTTATGGGGCAGGAAGGATGGCTACACCTTC
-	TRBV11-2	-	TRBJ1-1	CASSSILRDTEAFF	TGTGCCAGTAGCTCAATACTGAGGGACACTGAAGCTTTCTTT
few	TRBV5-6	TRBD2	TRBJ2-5	CASSLRLAGAQETQYF	TGTGCCAGCAGTTTAAGACTAGCGGGGGCCCAAGAGACCCAGTACTTC